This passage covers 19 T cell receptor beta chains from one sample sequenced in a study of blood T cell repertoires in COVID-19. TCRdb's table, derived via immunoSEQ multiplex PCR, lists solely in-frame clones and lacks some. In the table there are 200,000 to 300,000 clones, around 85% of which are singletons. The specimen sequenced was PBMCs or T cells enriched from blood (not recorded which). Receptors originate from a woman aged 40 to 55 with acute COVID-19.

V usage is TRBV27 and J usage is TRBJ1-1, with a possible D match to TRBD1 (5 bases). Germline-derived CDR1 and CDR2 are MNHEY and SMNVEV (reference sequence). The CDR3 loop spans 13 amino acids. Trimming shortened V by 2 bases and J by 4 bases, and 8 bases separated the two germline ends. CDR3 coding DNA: TGTGCCAGCAGTTTAATAAGGGGCACTGAAGCTTTCTTT. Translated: CASSLIRGTEAFF.

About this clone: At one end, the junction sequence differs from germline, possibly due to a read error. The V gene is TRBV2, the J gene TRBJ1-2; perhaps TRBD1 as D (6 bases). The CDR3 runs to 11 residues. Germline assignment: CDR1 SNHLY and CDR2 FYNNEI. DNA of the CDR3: TGTGCCAGCAGTGAATTCCTGGACAGAGGCTTC. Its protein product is CASSEFLDRGF.

As DNA, the CDR3 is TGTGCCAGCAGCCAACTAGCGGAAAACTACGAGCAGTACTTC. It is translated as CASSQLAENYEQYF. The chain carries TRBV14 and TRBJ2-7, with 7 bases that match TRBD2. V was pared by 2 bases and J by 3 bases, with 4 bases of the junction left unmatched. Germline CDR1 SGHDN, CDR2 FVKESK. The CDR3 loop spans 14 amino acids. Supplemented by reference TRBV14 and TRBJ2-7, the full variable domain reads EAGVTQFPSHSVIEKGQTVTLRCDPISGHDNLYWYRRVMGKEIKFLLHFVKESKQDESGMPNNRFLAERTGGTYSTLKVQPAELEDSGVYFCASSQLAENYEQYFGPGTRLTVT.

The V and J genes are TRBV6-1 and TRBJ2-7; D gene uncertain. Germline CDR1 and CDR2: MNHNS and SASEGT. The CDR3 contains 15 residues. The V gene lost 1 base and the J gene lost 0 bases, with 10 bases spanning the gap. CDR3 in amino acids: CASSEVPTRSYEQYF. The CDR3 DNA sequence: TGTGCCAGCAGTGAAGTACCGACACGCTCCTACGAGCAGTACTTC.

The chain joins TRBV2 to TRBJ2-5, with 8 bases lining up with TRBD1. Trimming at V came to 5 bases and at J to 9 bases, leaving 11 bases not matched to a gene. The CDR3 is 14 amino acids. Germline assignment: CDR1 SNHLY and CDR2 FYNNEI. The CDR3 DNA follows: TGTGCCAGCAGTACGGACAGGGCCGGTATGGCCCAGTACTTC. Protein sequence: CASSTDRAGMAQYF.

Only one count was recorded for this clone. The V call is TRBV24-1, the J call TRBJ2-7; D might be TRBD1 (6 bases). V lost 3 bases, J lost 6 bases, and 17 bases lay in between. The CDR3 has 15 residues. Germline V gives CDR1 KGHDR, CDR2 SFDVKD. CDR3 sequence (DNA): TGTGCCACCAGTGATGGGGACATGGAGAGGTCCGAGCAGTACTTC. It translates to CATSDGDMERSEQYF.

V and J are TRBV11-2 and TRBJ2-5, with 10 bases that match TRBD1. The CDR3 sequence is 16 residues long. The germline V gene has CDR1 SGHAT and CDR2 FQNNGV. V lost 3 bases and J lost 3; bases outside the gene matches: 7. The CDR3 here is CASSFPPGQGKETQYF. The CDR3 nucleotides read TGTGCCAGCAGCTTCCCACCGGGACAGGGGAAAGAGACCCAGTACTTC.

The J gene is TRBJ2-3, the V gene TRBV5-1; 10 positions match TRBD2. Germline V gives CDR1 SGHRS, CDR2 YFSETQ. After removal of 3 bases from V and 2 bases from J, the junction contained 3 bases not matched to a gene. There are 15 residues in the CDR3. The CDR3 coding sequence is TGCGCCAGCAGCTGGGGGACTAGCGCCACAGATACGCAGTATTTT. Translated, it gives CASSWGTSATDTQYF.

The CDR3 loop reads CASSPLQGGTGANVLTF. CDR3 coding DNA: TGTGCCAGCAGCCCCTTACAGGGGGGGACTGGGGCCAACGTCCTGACTTTC. This rearrangement joins TRBV7-2 to TRBJ2-6; D is perhaps TRBD1 (8 bases). The germline V and J ends were trimmed by 5 bases and 2 bases, with 16 bases remaining between them. The CDR3 has 17 amino acids. The germline gives CDR1 SGHTA, CDR2 FQGNSA. The full variable domain, completed using reference TRBV7-2 and TRBJ2-6, is GAGVSQSPSNKVTEKGKDVELRCDPISGHTALYWYRQSLGQGLEFLIYFQGNSAPDKSGLPSDRFSAERTGGSVSTLTIQRTQQEDSAVYLCASSPLQGGTGANVLTFGAGSRLTVL.

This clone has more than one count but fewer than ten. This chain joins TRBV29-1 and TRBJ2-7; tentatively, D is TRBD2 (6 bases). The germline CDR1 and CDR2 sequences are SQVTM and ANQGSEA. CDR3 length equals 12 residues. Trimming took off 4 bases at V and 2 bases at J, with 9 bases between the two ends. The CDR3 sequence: CSVGGEAYEQYF. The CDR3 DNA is TGCAGCGTTGGAGGGGAGGCCTACGAGCAGTACTTC.

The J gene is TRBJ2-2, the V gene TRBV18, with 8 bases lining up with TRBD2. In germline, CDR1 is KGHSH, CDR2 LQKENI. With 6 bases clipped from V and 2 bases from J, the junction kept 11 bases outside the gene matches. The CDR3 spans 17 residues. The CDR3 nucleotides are TGTGCCAGCTCGCGCGACTTAGCGGGAAGCAACACCGGGGAGCTGTTTTTT. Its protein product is CASSRDLAGSNTGELFF.

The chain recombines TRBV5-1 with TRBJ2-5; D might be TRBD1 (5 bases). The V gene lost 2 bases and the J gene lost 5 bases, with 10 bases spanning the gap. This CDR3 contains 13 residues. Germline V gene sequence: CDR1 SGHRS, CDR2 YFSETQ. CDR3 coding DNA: TGCGCCAGCAGCTTCTCAGGGCTCGAGACCCAGTACTTC. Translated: CASSFSGLETQYF.

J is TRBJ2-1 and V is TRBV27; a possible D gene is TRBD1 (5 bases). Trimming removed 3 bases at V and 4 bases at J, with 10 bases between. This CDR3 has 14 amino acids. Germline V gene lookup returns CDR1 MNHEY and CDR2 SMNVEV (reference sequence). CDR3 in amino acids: CASSFQGTYNEQFF. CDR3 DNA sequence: TGTGCCAGCAGTTTCCAGGGAACTTACAATGAGCAGTTCTTC.

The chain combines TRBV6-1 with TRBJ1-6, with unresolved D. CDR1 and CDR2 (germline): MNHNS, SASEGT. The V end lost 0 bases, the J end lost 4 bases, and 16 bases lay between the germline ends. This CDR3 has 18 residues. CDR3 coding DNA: TGTGCCAGCAGTGAAGCGGAGAATCTGGAGCTTTATAATTCACCCCTCCACTTT. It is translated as CASSEAENLELYNSPLHF.

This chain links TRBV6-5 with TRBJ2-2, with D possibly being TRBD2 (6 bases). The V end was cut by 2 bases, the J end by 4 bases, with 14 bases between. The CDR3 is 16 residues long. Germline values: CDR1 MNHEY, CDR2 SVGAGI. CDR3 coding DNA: TGTGCCAGCAGTTACGCGAGCGGAGCGGGCACCGGGGAGCTGTTTTTT. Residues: CASSYASGAGTGELFF.

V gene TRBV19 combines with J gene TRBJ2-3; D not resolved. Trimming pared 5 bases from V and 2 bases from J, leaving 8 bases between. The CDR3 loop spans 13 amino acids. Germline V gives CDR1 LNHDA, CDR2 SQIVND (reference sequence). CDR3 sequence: CASSFTVTDTQYF. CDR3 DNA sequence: TGTGCCAGTAGTTTTACAGTCACAGATACGCAGTATTTT.

The chain's CDR3 is CASDGSSWRNTEAFF. The CDR3 DNA sequence: TGTGCCAGCGATGGCTCGTCATGGAGGAACACTGAAGCTTTCTTT. The chain links TRBV6-5 to TRBJ1-1; D remains unclear. This CDR3 region has 15 residues. Germline CDR1 and CDR2: MNHEY and SVGAGI. The ends were cut back, 8 bases at V and 1 base at J, with 17 bases in the middle.

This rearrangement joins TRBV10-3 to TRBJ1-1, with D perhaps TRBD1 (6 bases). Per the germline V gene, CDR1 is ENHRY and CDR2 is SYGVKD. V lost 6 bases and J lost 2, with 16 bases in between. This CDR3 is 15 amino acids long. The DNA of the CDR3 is TGTGCCATCAGCGAAGACAGGACACCAAACACTGAAGCTTTCTTT. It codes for CAISEDRTPNTEAFF.

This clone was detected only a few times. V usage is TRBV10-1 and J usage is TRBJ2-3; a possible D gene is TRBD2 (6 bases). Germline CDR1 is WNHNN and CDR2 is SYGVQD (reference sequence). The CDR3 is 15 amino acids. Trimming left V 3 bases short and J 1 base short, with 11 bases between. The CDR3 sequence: CASSDSPSGTDTQYF. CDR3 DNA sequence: TGCGCCAGCAGTGATTCCCCTAGCGGCACAGATACGCAGTATTTT.